The 24 T cell receptor beta chains below come from one sample, sequenced in a study of PD-1 blockade in classical Hodgkin lymphoma. The assay was immunoSEQ multiplex PCR, and TCRdb's table has in-frame clones only and misses some. The repertoire holds about 15,000 clones, with 84% as singletons. Time point meaning: newly diagnosed, previously untreated cHL patient sample. The source material was peripheral blood mononuclear cells (PBMCs). These receptors were collected from a human donor with classical Hodgkin lymphoma.

CDR3 coding DNA: TGTGCCAGCAGCGTGGACTACTCCACCGCCTACGAGCAGTACTTC. This codes for CASSVDYSTAYEQYF. The chain carries TRBV11-2 and TRBJ2-7; the D gene is possibly TRBD2 (6 bases). The CDR3 extends over 15 amino acids. The V and J ends lost 5 bases and 2 bases respectively, with 16 bases between them. Germline loops: CDR1 SGHAT, CDR2 FQNNGV.

The chain joins TRBV25-1 to TRBJ2-5, with 8 bases lining up with TRBD2. The CDR3 extends over 13 amino acids. V dropped 4 bases and J dropped 7; count of bases not matched to a gene: 5. The germline CDR1 and CDR2 sequences are MGHDK and SYGVNS. CDR3: CASSAAGGGTQYF. For the CDR3, the DNA is TGTGCCAGCAGTGCTGCCGGGGGGGGGACCCAGTACTTC.

The V call is TRBV7-8, the J call TRBJ2-7; 10 positions match TRBD2. Trimming cost V 0 bases and J 2 bases; bases outside gene matches: 4. In germline, CDR1 is SGHVS, CDR2 FQNEAQ. The CDR3 sequence is 16 residues long. CDR3 bases: TGTGCCAGCAGCTTAGCGTCTAGCGGGAGTCCCTACGAGCAGTACTTC. Its translation is CASSLASSGSPYEQYF.

The chain employs TRBV7-6 and TRBJ2-7; 7 nucleotides match TRBD2. V shed 5 bases, J shed 1 base, and the junction held 8 bases outside the gene matches. The CDR3 is 15 residues long. The germline V gene has CDR1 SGHVS and CDR2 FNYEAQ. The CDR3 is CASSRLADSSYEQYF. The CDR3 DNA sequence: TGTGCCAGCAGCAGACTAGCTGATTCATCCTACGAGCAGTACTTC.

The genes are TRBV5-1 and TRBJ2-3; TRBD2 agrees at 11 bases. Germline CDR1 and CDR2: SGHRS and YFSETQ. This CDR3 is built from 15 residues. The J segment lost 5 bases and the V segment lost 4 bases, leaving 6 bases of the junction unmatched. The CDR3 region has the DNA TGCGCCAGCAGCCTGCGAGGGACTAGCGGAGATACGCAGTATTTT. This gives the protein CASSLRGTSGDTQYF. Full variable domain (missing parts from reference TRBV5-1 and TRBJ2-3): KAGVTQTPRYLIKTRGQQVTLSCSPISGHRSVSWYQQTPGQGLQFLFEYFSETQRNKGNFPGRFSGRQFSNSRSEMNVSTLELGDSALYLCASSLRGTSGDTQYFGPGTRLTVL.

This clone was picked up a small number of times. The CDR3 nucleotides are TGTGCCAGGAGTCGTGCGGTGGGGGTCGGCAATCAGCCCCAGCATTTT. Amino acids: CARSRAVGVGNQPQHF. The V gene is TRBV28, the J gene TRBJ1-5; D is perhaps TRBD1 (5 bases). This CDR3 spans 16 amino acids. Trimming took 9 bases from V and 2 from J, leaving 20 bases between them. From germline, CDR1 is MDHEN and CDR2 SYDVKM.

The chain links TRBV7-2 to TRBJ2-2, with D hard to call. The V gene's germline CDR1 is SGHTA and CDR2 FQGNSA. V lost 1 base and J 8 bases, leaving 11 bases between the germline ends. CDR3 length: 14 amino acids. CDR3 DNA sequence: TGTGCCAGCAGCTTAGACAGTCATGCGGGGGAGCTGTTTTTT. Translating gives CASSLDSHAGELFF. The full variable domain, its missing parts supplied by reference TRBV7-2 and TRBJ2-2, is GAGVSQSPSNKVTEKGKDVELRCDPISGHTALYWYRQSLGQGLEFLIYFQGNSAPDKSGLPSDRFSAERTGGSVSTLTIQRTQQEDSAVYLCASSLDSHAGELFFGEGSRLTVL.

The chain uses TRBV28 and TRBJ2-1; D gene uncertain. CDR3 length: 14 amino acids. V lost 6 bases to trimming and J lost 2 bases, with 11 bases between them. Germline values: CDR1 MDHEN, CDR2 SYDVKM. The CDR3 protein is CASSPAGAYNEQFF. The CDR3 coding sequence is TGTGCCAGCAGCCCCGCTGGGGCCTACAATGAGCAGTTCTTC. Drawing the rest from reference TRBV28 and TRBJ2-1, the complete variable domain is DVKVTQSSRYLVKRTGEKVFLECVQDMDHENMFWYRQDPGLGLRLIYFSYDVKMKEKGDIPEGYSVSREKKERFSLILESASTNQTSMYLCASSPAGAYNEQFFGPGTRLTVL.

The rearrangement joins TRBV10-2 to TRBJ1-2, with 7 bases that match TRBD1. V shed 4 bases and J 8 bases; nucleotides not matched to a gene: 4. Germline assignment: CDR1 WSHSY and CDR2 SAAADI. The CDR3 spans 12 residues. CDR3 loop: CASSVGQEGYTF. The CDR3 DNA sequence: TGCGCCAGCAGTGTCGGACAGGAAGGCTACACCTTC.

This chain connects TRBV28 to TRBJ1-5; D is perhaps TRBD1 (6 bases). The CDR3 loop spans 17 amino acids. Germline CDR1 and CDR2: MDHEN and SYDVKM. The V end lost 9 bases, the J end lost 2 bases, and 23 bases lay between the germline ends. The CDR3 bases are TGTGCCAGGAAGTCCGGGACATTACCCGTGGGCAATCAGCCCCAGCATTTT. Amino acids: CARKSGTLPVGNQPQHF.

CDR3 protein: CASSQQVNYGYTF. The CDR3 DNA reads TGCGCCAGCAGCCAGCAGGTGAACTATGGCTACACCTTC. The J gene is TRBJ1-2, the V gene TRBV4-1, with no clear D. Germline V gives CDR1 MGHRA, CDR2 YSYEKL. The CDR3 has 13 residues. With 3 bases removed from V and 2 bases from J, the gap between germline ends came to 7 bases.

V gene TRBV11-1 combines with J gene TRBJ2-3; 14 positions agree with TRBD2. The junction had 1 base not matched to a gene; V was cut back by 4 bases and J by 4 bases. Germline V gene data show CDR1 as SGHAT and CDR2 as FQDESV (reference sequence). The CDR3 runs 15 residues. CDR3 protein: CASSSTSGRADTQYF. The CDR3 DNA reads as TGTGCCAGCAGCTCGACTAGCGGGAGGGCAGATACGCAGTATTTT.

This chain joins TRBV2 and TRBJ1-2, with D possibly being TRBD1 (5 bases). The CDR3 spans 15 residues. V was shortened by 8 bases and J by 6 bases, with 22 bases between the two germline ends. CDR1 and CDR2 from the germline V gene are SNHLY and FYNNEI. The CDR3 spells CASGLDSPGPHGYTF. The CDR3 coding sequence is TGTGCCAGCGGGCTCGACAGCCCAGGTCCTCATGGCTACACCTTC.

The genes are TRBV27 and TRBJ2-5, with 8 bases identical to TRBD2. The ends lost 4 bases at V and 7 bases at J; junction bases unmatched: 11. Germline V gene lookup returns CDR1 MNHEY and CDR2 SMNVEV (reference sequence). This CDR3 is built from 15 residues. CDR3 in DNA: TGTGCCAGCAGTTCCCTCACGGGACTAGTGGGGACCCAGTACTTC. It codes for CASSSLTGLVGTQYF.

This clone was recorded only once. This sequence joins TRBV10-3 and TRBJ2-6; D gene ambiguous. This CDR3 is built from 16 residues. From germline, CDR1 is ENHRY and CDR2 SYGVKD. V was shortened by 4 bases and J by 0 bases, with 10 bases between the two germline ends. CDR3 amino acids: CAISGSRTSGANVLTF. The CDR3 DNA reads TGTGCCATCAGTGGGTCGAGGACCTCTGGGGCCAACGTCCTGACTTTC.

The V call is TRBV21-1, the J call TRBJ1-5. TRBV21-1 is classified as a pseudogene. The CDR3 totals 16 residues. The CDR3: CASSTTERDGNQPQHF. The CDR3 nucleotides are TGTGCCAGCAGCACCACGGAAAGGGATGGCAATCAGCCCCAGCATTTT.

The V and J genes are TRBV5-8 and TRBJ2-7; TRBD2 might be the D (7 bases). The germline CDR1 and CDR2 sequences are SGHTS and YDEGEE. The CDR3 has 17 residues. Trimming pared 1 base from V and 0 bases from J, leaving 17 bases between. DNA of the CDR3: TGTGCCAGCAGCTTGTCGGTCGGGGGGCACAGCTCCTACGAGCAGTACTTC. It codes for CASSLSVGGHSSYEQYF.

The chain combines TRBV18 with TRBJ2-5; TRBD1 matches at 9 bases. The germline CDR1 and CDR2 sequences are KGHSH and LQKENI. V lost 3 bases, J lost 3 bases, and 5 bases stayed unmatched. The CDR3 totals 15 residues. The CDR3 spells CASSPLWTGEETQYF. In DNA, the CDR3 is TGTGCCAGCTCACCTCTCTGGACAGGGGAAGAGACCCAGTACTTC.

This chain links TRBV5-1 with TRBJ2-5; D perhaps matches TRBD2 (6 bases). Germline loops: CDR1 SGHRS, CDR2 YFSETQ. V was clipped by 3 bases and J by 1 base, with 13 bases between them. This CDR3 contains 15 residues. The CDR3 sequence: CASSSNLGLQETQYF. CDR3 bases: TGCGCCAGCAGCTCTAACTTGGGACTCCAAGAGACCCAGTACTTC.

This clone was seen a handful of times. The J gene is TRBJ2-3, the V gene TRBV6-4; 11 nucleotides match TRBD1. The trim removed 3 bases at V and 2 bases at J, leaving 1 base unmatched. Per the germline V gene, CDR1 is MRHNA and CDR2 is SNTAGT. The CDR3 runs 15 residues. DNA of the CDR3: TGTGCCAGCAGTGAGGACAGGGGGCACACAGATACGCAGTATTTT. It specifies CASSEDRGHTDTQYF.

The CDR3 sequence: CASSLDPLRGEKQYF. The CDR3 nucleotides read TGTGCCAGCAGTTTAGACCCCCTGCGCGGGGAAAAGCAGTACTTC. This chain uses TRBV28 with TRBJ2-7; TRBD2 is a possible D gene (6 bases). CDR3 length: 15 residues. The V end lost 2 bases, the J end lost 8 bases, and 19 bases lay between the germline ends. Germline lookup yields CDR1 MDHEN and CDR2 SYDVKM.

CDR3 DNA: TGTGCCAGTAGTATAATTATGCCTAGCGGGAGTCAGCCCTACGAGCAGTACTTC. Translation: CASSIIMPSGSQPYEQYF. This chain links TRBV19 with TRBJ2-7; 10 bases are a match to TRBD2. V was pared by 2 bases and J by 2 bases, with 12 bases of the junction left unmatched. Germline V gene sequence: CDR1 LNHDA, CDR2 SQIVND (reference sequence). The CDR3 runs to 18 residues.

The chain links TRBV27 to TRBJ1-2; D possibly corresponds to TRBD1 (5 bases). V lost 4 bases and J 4 bases, leaving 22 bases between the germline ends. The CDR3 totals 17 residues. CDR1 is MNHEY, CDR2 SMNVEV, per germline (reference sequence). Written as DNA, the CDR3 is TGTGCCAGCAGTTCCCGTTTGGTCTTCGGCAGGGTCTATGGCTACACCTTC. As protein: CASSSRLVFGRVYGYTF.

CDR3 coding DNA: TGTGCCAGCAGCGTTAGCGGGAGGGCCCCCTACAATGAGCAGTTCTTC. Its protein product is CASSVSGRAPYNEQFF. The chain uses TRBV9 and TRBJ2-1; 11 bases map to TRBD2. Germline V gene lookup returns CDR1 SGDLS and CDR2 YYNGEE. This CDR3 spans 16 amino acids. The trim removed 2 bases at V and 2 bases at J, leaving 3 bases unmatched.